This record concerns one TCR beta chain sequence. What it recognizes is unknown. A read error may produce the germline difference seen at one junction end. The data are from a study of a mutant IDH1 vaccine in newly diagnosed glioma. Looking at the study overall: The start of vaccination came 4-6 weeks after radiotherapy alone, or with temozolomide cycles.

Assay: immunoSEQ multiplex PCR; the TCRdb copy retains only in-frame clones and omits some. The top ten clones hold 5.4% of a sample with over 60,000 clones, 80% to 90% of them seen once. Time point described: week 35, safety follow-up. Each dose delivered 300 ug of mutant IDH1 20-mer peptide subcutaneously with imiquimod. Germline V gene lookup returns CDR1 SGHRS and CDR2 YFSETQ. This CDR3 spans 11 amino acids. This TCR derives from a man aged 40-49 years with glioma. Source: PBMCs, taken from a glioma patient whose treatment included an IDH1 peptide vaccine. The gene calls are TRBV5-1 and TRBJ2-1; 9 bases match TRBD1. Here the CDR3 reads CASSGDRELFF. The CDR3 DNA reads TGCGCCAGCAGCGGGGACAGGGAGCTGTTCTTC.